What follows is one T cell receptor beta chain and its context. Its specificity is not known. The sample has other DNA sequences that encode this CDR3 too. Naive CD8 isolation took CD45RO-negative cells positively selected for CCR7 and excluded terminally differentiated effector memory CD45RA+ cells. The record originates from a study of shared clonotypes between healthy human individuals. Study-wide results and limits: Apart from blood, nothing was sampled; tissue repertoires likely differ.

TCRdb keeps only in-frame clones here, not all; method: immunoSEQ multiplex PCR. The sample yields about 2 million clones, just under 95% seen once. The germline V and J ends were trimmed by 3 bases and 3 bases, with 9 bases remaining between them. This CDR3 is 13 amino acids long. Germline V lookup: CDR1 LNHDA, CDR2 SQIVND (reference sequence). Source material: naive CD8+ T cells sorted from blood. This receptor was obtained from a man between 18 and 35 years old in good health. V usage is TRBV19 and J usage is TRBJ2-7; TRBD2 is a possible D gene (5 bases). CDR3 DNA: TGTGCCAGTAGTATCCGGGGTTTCTACGAGCAGTACTTC. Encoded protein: CASSIRGFYEQYF.